This note documents a single T cell receptor (beta chain) sequence. Its antigen is undetermined. These data are taken from a study of CXCR3-negative and CXCR3-positive naive CD8 T cells. UMI-tagged TRB cDNA libraries were built via 5' RACE. TCRdb re-analyzed the 5' RACE reads; it lists each CDR3 protein once, without DNA. The data include some 53,000 distinct CDR3 sequences; the top ten clones carry 0.55% to 0.6%. CDR1 and CDR2 from the germline V gene are SGHVS and FNYEAQ. The length of the CDR3 is 15 residues. Notes on the study in general: Similarly elevated diversity marked both naive subsets, with memory CD8+ cells showing far lower diversity. The study found more hydrophobic TRB CDR3s in CXCR3-positive naive cells than in CXCR3-negative naive cells.

The chain joins TRBV7-6 to TRBJ1-1; TCRdb picks TRBD1, but there is no DNA to check that call. Specimen: naive CXCR3+ CD8+ T cells from blood. Sample subset: CD45RO-CCR7+CD27+CD95- naive CD8+ T cells expressing CXCR3 (TNR3+). The receptor comes from a human donor in good health. Some clones in this sample may be carry-over from other donors' samples. The CDR3 spells CASSPGGTLNTEAFF.